This passage covers 18 T cell receptor beta chains from one sample sequenced in a study of T-cell memory formation after mild COVID-19. TCRdb reprocessed the 5' RACE reads with MiXCR, giving one entry per CDR3 protein. The sample carries around 130,000 distinct CDR3 sequences, around a sixth recorded once. Sequencing input: PBMCs or a T cell subset sorted from them (not recorded which). These receptors all stem from an adult woman who had mild COVID-19 (a few samples of this study predate the infection). Cell type and time point are not known.

The sample holds a few counts of this clonotype. The rearrangement uses TRBV4-3 and TRBJ2-7, with 8 bases matching TRBD2. Germline CDR1 and CDR2: LGHNA and YSLEER. CDR3 length: 18 amino acids. With 4 bases clipped from V and 2 bases from J, the junction kept 16 bases outside the gene matches. The CDR3 sequence is CASSRGLAISGRPYEQYF. The CDR3 bases are TGCGCCAGCAGCCGAGGACTAGCCATTAGTGGAAGACCCTACGAGCAGTACTTC.

This clonotype was recorded at least ten times. V usage is TRBV5-1 and J usage is TRBJ2-1, with 13 positions matching TRBD2. Trimming removed 4 bases from V and 6 bases from J; junction bases left unmatched: 7. This CDR3 is 16 amino acids long. The germline V gene has CDR1 SGHRS and CDR2 YFSETQ. The CDR3 coding sequence is TGCGCCAGCAGCGACGGGACTAGCGGGATTCGCAATGAGCAGTTCTTC. Amino acids: CASSDGTSGIRNEQFF.

This clonotype was detected only a few times. The chain links TRBV6-6 to TRBJ1-2; D not resolved. Trimming removed 0 bases at V and 5 bases at J, with 19 bases between. CDR1 and CDR2 (germline): MNHNY, SVGAGI (reference sequence). The CDR3 length is 17 residues. DNA for the CDR3: TGTGCCAGCAGTTACTCGATTGGAGGCCGAGGGATTTATGGCTACACCTTC. Translation: CASSYSIGGRGIYGYTF.

The genes are TRBV5-5 and TRBJ2-3; D ambiguous. From germline, CDR1 is SGHKS and CDR2 YYEKEE (reference sequence). The CDR3 runs to 15 residues. Between the trimmed V and J ends, which lost 1 base and 5 bases, there was a span of 14 bases. The CDR3 region is CASSLRSGQRDTQYF. The CDR3 coding sequence is TGTGCCAGCAGCTTGCGTTCCGGGCAACGAGATACGCAGTATTTT.

A few counts support this clonotype. The chain recombines TRBV12-3 or TRBV12-4 with TRBJ2-5, with TRBD2 matching 9 bases. CDR3 size: 15 residues. V shed 2 bases and J 5 bases; nucleotides not matched to a gene: 6. The CDR3 DNA is TGTGCCAGCAGTTTATGGCGGGAGGGCCGTGAGACCCAGTACTTC. It specifies CASSLWREGRETQYF.

This clonotype showed up just a few times. The genes are TRBV20-1 and TRBJ2-1; the match to TRBD1 covers 11 bases. This CDR3 comprises 16 residues. J lost 4 bases, V lost 6 bases, and 11 bases had no gene match. CDR1 and CDR2 (germline): DFQATT, SNEGSKA (reference sequence). In nucleotides, the CDR3 is TGCAGTGCAGCCGGGGACAGGGGGGTCCTTTACAATGAGCAGTTCTTC. Translation gives CSAAGDRGVLYNEQFF.

V is TRBV20-1 and J is TRBJ2-3; 14 bases match TRBD2. With 5 bases clipped from V and 1 base from J, the junction kept 8 bases outside the gene matches. Germline V gene data show CDR1 as DFQATT and CDR2 as SNEGSKA (reference sequence). This CDR3 has 17 amino acids. The CDR3 is CSARSGTSGSGTDTQYF. In DNA form, the CDR3 reads TGCAGTGCTCGATCCGGGACTAGCGGGAGCGGCACAGATACGCAGTATTTT.

The CDR3 nucleotides read TGTGCCAGCAGTTTAATGTTGGGGGAGCTGTTTTTT. Its translation: CASSLMLGELFF. The rearrangement uses TRBV27 and TRBJ2-2; D not resolved. Trimming cost V 2 bases and J 8 bases, with 6 bases left between them. CDR1 and CDR2 from the germline V gene are MNHEY and SMNVEV (reference sequence). The CDR3 is made up of 12 amino acids.

This clonotype occurred a few times. The chain recombines TRBV28 with TRBJ1-3, with D hard to call. CDR1 and CDR2 (germline): MDHEN, SYDVKM. CDR3 length: 15 residues. V gave up 5 bases and J gave up 2 bases, with 13 bases separating them. CDR3 sequence (DNA): TGTGCCAGCAGTCCTATCCTTAGACCTGGAAACACCATATATTTT. Its protein product is CASSPILRPGNTIYF.

The CDR3 region has the DNA TGCGCCAGCAGCTTCGGACAGGGGACGGCCTACGAGCAGTACTTC. Translation: CASSFGQGTAYEQYF. The genes are TRBV5-1 and TRBJ2-7; 9 nucleotides line up with TRBD1. Germline V gene data show CDR1 as SGHRS and CDR2 as YFSETQ. The CDR3 has 15 amino acids. Germline trimming cut 2 bases from V and 2 bases from J; bases unmatched to any gene: 5. The variable domain in full, completed from reference TRBV5-1 and TRBJ2-7, reads KAGVTQTPRYLIKTRGQQVTLSCSPISGHRSVSWYQQTPGQGLQFLFEYFSETQRNKGNFPGRFSGRQFSNSRSEMNVSTLELGDSALYLCASSFGQGTAYEQYFGPGTRLTVT.

The chain links TRBV10-3 to TRBJ2-5, with 12 bases fitting TRBD2. The V and J ends lost 0 bases and 0 bases, in that order; junction bases with no gene match: 2. The germline gives CDR1 ENHRY, CDR2 SYGVKD. There are 17 residues in the CDR3. CDR3 protein: CAISESLAGGYQETQYF. The CDR3 DNA follows: TGTGCCATCAGTGAGTCCCTAGCGGGAGGGTACCAAGAGACCCAGTACTTC.

This chain uses TRBV3-1 with TRBJ2-1; 7 nucleotides match TRBD2. CDR3 length: 18 residues. V dropped 0 bases and J dropped 3; count of bases not matched to a gene: 11. Per the germline V gene, CDR1 is LGHDT and CDR2 is YNNKEL (reference sequence). CDR3 nucleotides: TGTGCCAGCAGCCAAGATATGGGTGTGTGGGGGGGCTACAATGAGCAGTTCTTC. This sequence encodes CASSQDMGVWGGYNEQFF.

The chain recombines TRBV3-1 with TRBJ2-6; D remains unclear. The CDR3 sequence is 14 residues long. Trimming shortened V by 5 bases and J by 3 bases, and 8 bases separated the two germline ends. The V gene's germline CDR1 is LGHDT and CDR2 YNNKEL (reference sequence). The CDR3, as DNA: TGTGCCAGCAGCACATCCTATGGGGCCAACGTCCTGACTTTC. It codes for CASSTSYGANVLTF.

This clonotype has more than one count but fewer than ten. The chain couples TRBV28 to TRBJ2-1; perhaps TRBD2 as D (6 bases). CDR3 size: 17 residues. V was trimmed by 3 bases and J by 0 bases, leaving 15 bases between them. In germline, CDR1 is MDHEN, CDR2 SYDVKM. CDR3 residues: CASSFVWRGSSYNEQFF. The CDR3 DNA reads as TGTGCCAGCAGTTTCGTCTGGCGGGGAAGCTCCTACAATGAGCAGTTCTTC.

This clonotype was counted between two and nine times. V and J are TRBV5-1 and TRBJ1-1; perhaps TRBD1 as D (5 bases). Germline V gene sequence: CDR1 SGHRS, CDR2 YFSETQ. This CDR3 comprises 15 residues. V shed 4 bases and J shed 4 bases, with 17 bases lying between them. CDR3 nucleotide sequence: TGCGCCAGCAGCCCGGACGGGGCGCGGGGCACTGAAGCTTTCTTT. Residues: CASSPDGARGTEAFF. Complete variable domain (other parts from reference TRBV5-1 and TRBJ1-1): KAGVTQTPRYLIKTRGQQVTLSCSPISGHRSVSWYQQTPGQGLQFLFEYFSETQRNKGNFPGRFSGRQFSNSRSEMNVSTLELGDSALYLCASSPDGARGTEAFFGQGTRLTVV.

This clonotype appeared a few times. This chain uses TRBV12-3 or TRBV12-4 with TRBJ2-3, with a tentative D call TRBD2 (6 bases). Trimming removed 0 bases at V and 11 bases at J, with 12 bases between. The CDR3 extends over 13 amino acids. The chain's CDR3 is CASSLALTRKQYF. The CDR3 DNA is TGTGCCAGCAGTTTAGCGCTGACTAGAAAGCAGTATTTT.

This clonotype was seen more than once but under ten times. The J gene is TRBJ2-5, the V gene TRBV24-1, with D possibly being TRBD1 (6 bases). This CDR3 has 15 amino acids. Germline assignment: CDR1 KGHDR and CDR2 SFDVKD. V lost 3 bases and J 5 bases, leaving 15 bases between the germline ends. The CDR3 loop reads CATSDGDKGPETQYF. The CDR3 DNA reads as TGTGCCACCAGTGATGGGGACAAGGGACCGGAGACCCAGTACTTC.

This clonotype was counted only a few times. The chain is built from TRBV6-2 or TRBV6-3 and TRBJ2-1; the D gene is possibly TRBD2 (5 bases). V was clipped by 7 bases and J by 4 bases, with 20 bases between them. This CDR3 is built from 16 residues. Per the germline V gene, CDR1 is MNHEY and CDR2 is SVGEGT. CDR3 in amino acids: CASTWAHSEAYNEQFF. DNA of the CDR3: TGTGCCAGCACTTGGGCCCACTCGGAGGCTTACAATGAGCAGTTCTTC.